Presented here are 11 T cell receptor beta chains from one specimen sequenced in a study of patients and donors after allogeneic stem cell transplantation. MiXCR was run by TCRdb on the RT-PCR reads, yielding one entry per CDR3 protein. The sample holds roughly 940,000 distinct CDR3 sequences, 18% seen once. The sequenced sample was blood, either unsorted or a sorted T cell fraction (not recorded which). These receptors were obtained from a human donor who was either an allogeneic HSCT recipient or a stem cell or donor lymphocyte infusion donor (not recorded which). It is not recorded whose cells these are; they may come from a transplant donor.

This clonotype was seen only a few times. The V and J genes are TRBV29-1 and TRBJ2-7; 7 positions agree with TRBD1. This CDR3 region has 15 residues. Germline V CDR1 and CDR2: SQVTM, ANQGSEA. The V and J ends lost 7 bases and 1 base, in that order; junction bases with no gene match: 13. Here the CDR3 DNA reads TGCAGCGACAAATCCGAGACAGGGCCTTCCTACGAGCAGTACTTC. It specifies CSDKSETGPSYEQYF.

This clonotype was counted at least ten times. The chain recombines TRBV12-3 or TRBV12-4 with TRBJ1-3; unclear D gene. Trimming pared 3 bases from V and 4 bases from J, leaving 10 bases between. CDR3 length equals 14 residues. CDR3 sequence reads: CASSFQSRGNTIYF. The CDR3 coding sequence is TGTGCCAGCAGTTTTCAGAGCCGCGGAAACACCATATATTTT.

This clonotype came up a few times. The chain is built from TRBV24-1 and TRBJ2-1; 11 bases align to TRBD2. The CDR3 is 16 amino acids. The J segment lost 7 bases and the V segment lost 4 bases, leaving 8 bases of the junction unmatched. CDR1 KGHDR and CDR2 SFDVKD come from the germline V gene. DNA for the CDR3: TGTGCCACCAGTGACTATAGCGGGGGGGCCGAAAATGAGCAGTTCTTC. Residues: CATSDYSGGAENEQFF.

This clonotype was counted at least ten times. The V and J genes are TRBV29-1 and TRBJ1-5; D remains unclear. Germline V gene sequence: CDR1 SQVTM, CDR2 ANQGSEA. The CDR3 is 12 amino acids. V lost 0 bases, J lost 4 bases, and 4 bases lay in between. The CDR3: CSVEEGNQPQHF. As DNA, the CDR3 is TGCAGCGTTGAAGAGGGAAATCAGCCCCAGCATTTT.

This clonotype was found a few times. This chain joins TRBV5-1 and TRBJ2-5, with TRBD1 matching over 9 bases. CDR3 length: 15 residues. Looked up from germline, CDR1 is SGHRS and CDR2 is YFSETQ. V lost 4 bases and J lost 14; bases outside the gene matches: 18. CDR3 in DNA: TGCGCCAGCAGCCCCGGAGGCCGGGACAGGGTAAAACCCTACTTC. This encodes CASSPGGRDRVKPYF.

This clonotype occurred a few times. The rearrangement uses TRBV7-8 and TRBJ2-2, with 12 bases aligning to TRBD2. The J segment lost 4 bases and the V segment lost 6 bases, leaving 6 bases of the junction unmatched. The germline V gene encodes CDR1 SGHVS and CDR2 FQNEAQ. The CDR3 has 16 residues. In DNA form, the CDR3 reads TGTGCCAGCAGTTATTCTAGCGGGGGGGCCACCGGGGAGCTGTTTTTT. This gives the protein CASSYSSGGATGELFF.

This clonotype was picked up many times. This chain joins TRBV12-3 or TRBV12-4 and TRBJ2-7; 12 bases match TRBD2. V was pared by 6 bases and J by 4 bases, with 1 base of the junction left unmatched. The CDR3 is 13 residues long. The CDR3 DNA follows: TGTGCCAGCAGGACTAGCGGGAGTTACGAGCAGTACTTC. This encodes CASRTSGSYEQYF.

This clonotype was seen only a few times. The V gene is TRBV19, the J gene TRBJ2-7; perhaps TRBD1 as D (6 bases). This CDR3 has 15 residues. Germline values: CDR1 LNHDA, CDR2 SQIVND (reference sequence). The germline V and J ends were trimmed by 5 bases and 3 bases, with 17 bases remaining between them. CDR3 sequence: CASSPRGNFDYEQYF. CDR3 nucleotides: TGTGCCAGTAGTCCCAGGGGTAATTTCGACTACGAGCAGTACTTC.

This clonotype was detected only a few times. The genes are TRBV18 and TRBJ2-7; 10 bases fit TRBD1. V was clipped by 5 bases and J by 7 bases; unmatched bases: 14. In germline, CDR1 is KGHSH, CDR2 LQKENI. The CDR3 has 16 residues. In nucleotides, the CDR3 is TGTGCCAGCTCAGCAGGTACCGGGACAGGGGTGAGTGAGCAGTACTTC. The encoded protein is CASSAGTGTGVSEQYF.

This clonotype was observed a few times. The chain employs TRBV13 and TRBJ1-2; no firm D call. There are 14 residues in the CDR3. The V gene's germline CDR1 is PRHDT and CDR2 FYEKMQ (reference sequence). V lost 0 bases, J lost 8 bases, and 13 bases lay in between. CDR3 sequence (DNA): TGTGCCAGCAGCTTAGGGGCAGAACGCGAGGGCTACACCTTC. It yields the protein CASSLGAEREGYTF.

This clonotype was detected a few times. The chain is built from TRBV7-2 and TRBJ2-2; D not resolved. The CDR3 length is 12 residues. Germline values: CDR1 SGHTA, CDR2 FQGNSA. V lost 5 bases to trimming and J lost 7 bases, with 8 bases between them. This CDR3 reads CASSPYFGELFF. The CDR3 DNA reads TGTGCCAGCAGCCCCTACTTCGGGGAGCTGTTTTTT.